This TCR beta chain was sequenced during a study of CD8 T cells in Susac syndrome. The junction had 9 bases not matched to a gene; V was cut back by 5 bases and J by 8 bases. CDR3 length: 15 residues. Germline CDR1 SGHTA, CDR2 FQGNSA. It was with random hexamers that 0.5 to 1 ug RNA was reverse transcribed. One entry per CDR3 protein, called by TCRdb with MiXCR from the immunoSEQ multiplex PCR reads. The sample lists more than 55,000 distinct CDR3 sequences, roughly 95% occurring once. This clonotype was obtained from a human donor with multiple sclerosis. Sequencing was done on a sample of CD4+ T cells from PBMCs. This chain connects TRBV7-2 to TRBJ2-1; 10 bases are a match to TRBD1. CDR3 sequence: CASSRSWDRGDEQFF. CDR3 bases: TGTGCCAGCAGCAGGTCCTGGGACAGGGGCGATGAGCAGTTCTTC.